This passage covers 8 T cell receptor beta chains from one sample sequenced in a study of neurological immune-mediated disorders (dated by TCRdb to between 2019 and 2020). The library was built by means of 5' RACE. Reads for this sample came from an Illumina HiSeq 2500. TCRdb reprocessing: public reads trimmed at Q25 with fastp, clones called with MiXCR, in-frame beta chains kept. For every CDR3 protein sequence, its rows merge into one entry that carries the most common genes and DNA. The sample contains about 48,000 distinct CDR3 sequences, 10% of them found a single time. The ten largest clones take up 21% of the sample. The specimen sequenced was PBMCs. Receptor source: a woman aged 40 to 50 with HTLV-1-associated myelopathy (HAM/TSP).

The chain combines TRBV9 with TRBJ2-1; TRBD2 matches 10 bases. The CDR3 spans 16 residues. Germline CDR1 reads SGDLS; CDR2 reads YYNGEE. Trimming cost V 2 bases and J 4 bases; bases outside gene matches: 6. CDR3 in DNA: TGTGCCAGCAGCGTTGTGGCTAGCGGGGGTTACAATGAGCAGTTCTTC. Its protein product is CASSVVASGGYNEQFF.

This clonotype showed up many times. This chain connects TRBV2 to TRBJ2-2; TRBD2 aligns across 11 bases. Germline values: CDR1 SNHLY, CDR2 FYNNEI. Unmatched junction bases numbered 4, after V lost 6 bases and J lost 1 base. This CDR3 is 16 amino acids long. The CDR3 here is CASSTSGGLNTGELFF. The CDR3 DNA sequence: TGTGCCAGCAGCACTAGCGGGGGACTGAACACCGGGGAGCTGTTTTTT.

This clonotype was seen many times. The chain couples TRBV11-2 to TRBJ2-1; tentative D call: TRBD1 (6 bases). Germline V gene sequence: CDR1 SGHAT, CDR2 FQNNGV. This CDR3 has 14 amino acids. Trimming shortened V by 5 bases and J by 4 bases, and 12 bases separated the two germline ends. The CDR3, as DNA: TGTGCCAGCAGCCCCATAACAGGGTACAATGAGCAGTTCTTC. It is translated as CASSPITGYNEQFF.

This clonotype was counted many times. The rearrangement joins TRBV2 to TRBJ1-3; D not certain. Trimming took off 7 bases at V and 8 bases at J, with 12 bases between the two ends. The CDR3 length is 12 residues. From germline, CDR1 is SNHLY and CDR2 FYNNEI. In nucleotides, the CDR3 is TGTGCCAGCAAAGCCGGCACGTACACCATATATTTT. It encodes CASKAGTYTIYF.

This clonotype has ten or more counts. This chain connects TRBV29-1 to TRBJ1-4; D may be TRBD1 (6 bases). With 6 bases removed from V and 5 bases from J, the gap between germline ends came to 13 bases. This CDR3 has 13 residues. Germline CDR1 SQVTM, CDR2 ANQGSEA. The CDR3 DNA sequence: TGCAGCGTCAGAGGGGGGACGAATGAAAAACTGTTTTTT. As protein: CSVRGGTNEKLFF.

In this sample, this clonotype turned up many times. The chain uses TRBV20-1 and TRBJ2-3; D tentatively fits TRBD1 or TRBD2 (5 bases each). This CDR3 is 12 amino acids long. V lost 6 bases and J lost 8, with 15 bases in between. The germline CDR1 and CDR2 sequences are DFQATT and SNEGSKA (reference sequence). The CDR3 nucleotides are TGCAGTGCCCCGGGACCTGGGACTACGCAGTATTTT. Translating gives CSAPGPGTTQYF.

As concerns this clonotype: A read error may explain this, as a much larger clone is one base away. V is TRBV7-6 and J is TRBJ2-7; 8 nucleotides align to TRBD2. V was clipped by 7 bases and J by 6 bases; unmatched bases: 17. Germline values: CDR1 SGHVS, CDR2 FNYEAQ. The CDR3 runs 16 residues. The CDR3 spells CASIPWVGGGPREQYF. In DNA, the CDR3 is TGTGCCAGCATCCCCTGGGTGGGCGGGGGGCCTCGCGAGCAGTACTTC.

This clonotype was recorded at least ten times. The chain combines TRBV5-1 with TRBJ2-7; 8 nucleotides agree with TRBD1. The ends lost 3 bases at V and 2 bases at J; junction bases unmatched: 7. Germline values: CDR1 SGHRS, CDR2 YFSETQ. The length of the CDR3 is 15 residues. The CDR3 bases are TGCGCCAGCAGCTCCTACAGGGGGGACCCCTACGAGCAGTACTTC. Its translation: CASSSYRGDPYEQYF.